The 16 T cell receptor beta chains below all came from one sample that was sequenced in a study of T cell responses to AZD1222 COVID-19 vaccine. The protocol was immunoSEQ multiplex PCR, while the TCRdb copy is restricted to in-frame clones and leaves out a portion. The sample records approximately 120,000 clones, more than 65% being singletons. This specimen consisted of peripheral blood, obtained 28 days after the second AZD1222 dose. These receptors originate from an adult who received the AZD1222 COVID-19 vaccine.

In nucleotides, the CDR3 is TGCGCCAGCAGCGGCCGGCCAGGGCTAGCGGGGGGCGGGGAGCTGTTTTTT. It specifies CASSGRPGLAGGGELFF. The genes are TRBV4-3 and TRBJ2-2; 11 bases are shared with TRBD2. After removal of 5 bases from V and 7 bases from J, the junction contained 12 bases not matched to a gene. The CDR3 has 17 amino acids. Germline assignment: CDR1 LGHNA and CDR2 YSLEER.

This clone was counted once. The chain combines TRBV10-2 with TRBJ1-1; D not certain. This CDR3 spans 14 amino acids. Germline CDR1 reads WSHSY; CDR2 reads SAAADI. V was trimmed by 8 bases and J by 6 bases, leaving 19 bases between them. The CDR3 bases are TGCGCCAGCCTGAGACTTTTCGGTGGATCTGAAGCTTTCTTT. This sequence encodes CASLRLFGGSEAFF.

This chain links TRBV6-5 with TRBJ2-1; 10 bases are shared with TRBD1. Trimming cost V 2 bases and J 5 bases; bases outside gene matches: 3. The germline gives CDR1 MNHEY, CDR2 SVGAGI. The CDR3 spans 15 residues. The CDR3 region has the DNA TGTGCCAGCAGTTACGTGGGACAGGGGAACAATGAGCAGTTCTTC. Its protein product is CASSYVGQGNNEQFF.

The chain couples TRBV7-9 to TRBJ1-6; D gene unclear. The length of the CDR3 is 15 residues. V was shortened by 5 bases and J by 0 bases, with 8 bases between the two germline ends. Germline CDR1 and CDR2: SEHNR and FQNEAQ (reference sequence). The CDR3 here is CASSRVDSYNSPLHF. CDR3 DNA sequence: TGTGCCAGCAGCAGGGTCGACTCCTATAATTCACCCCTCCACTTT.

The chain combines TRBV19 with TRBJ2-1; possible D gene TRBD1, 5 bases. This CDR3 region has 12 residues. CDR1 and CDR2 from the germline V gene are LNHDA and SQIVND (reference sequence). Trimming shortened V by 8 bases and J by 9 bases, and 14 bases separated the two germline ends. CDR3 DNA: TGTGCCAGTCTCTCTCAGGGCCTTGAGCAGTTCTTC. This sequence encodes CASLSQGLEQFF.

The chain has TRBV12-3 or TRBV12-4 and TRBJ1-2; D not certain. The ends were cut back, 4 bases at V and 4 bases at J, with 10 bases in the middle. The CDR3 spans 13 residues. The CDR3 nucleotides are TGTGCCAGCAGTTCCCAAACAAGCTATGGCTACACCTTC. Residues: CASSSQTSYGYTF.

V usage is TRBV7-6 and J usage is TRBJ1-5, with 11 bases lining up with TRBD1. V lost 5 bases and J lost 7; bases outside the gene matches: 7. Germline CDR1 and CDR2: SGHVS and FNYEAQ. This CDR3 spans 15 amino acids. The CDR3 DNA reads TGTGCCAGCAGCCCCGGGACAGGGGGAGGCCAGCCCCAGCATTTT. It is translated as CASSPGTGGGQPQHF.

This rearrangement joins TRBV6-5 to TRBJ1-2, with 9 bases lining up with TRBD1. The CDR3 extends over 13 amino acids. CDR1 is MNHEY, CDR2 SVGAGI, per germline. V lost 6 bases and J lost 5; bases outside the gene matches: 4. The CDR3 region is CASRPGQGYGYTF. For the CDR3, the DNA is TGTGCCAGCAGACCTGGACAGGGGTATGGCTACACCTTC.

The rearrangement links TRBV9 to TRBJ2-3, with 8 bases identical to TRBD2. The CDR3 is made up of 15 amino acids. Germline V lookup: CDR1 SGDLS, CDR2 YYNGEE. Trimming removed 3 bases from V and 1 base from J; junction bases left unmatched: 4. The DNA of the CDR3 is TGTGCCAGCAGCGCTAGCGGGTTAGGCACAGATACGCAGTATTTT. Its protein is CASSASGLGTDTQYF.

This clone turned up a few times. The chain links TRBV2 to TRBJ1-4; D remains unclear. Germline values: CDR1 SNHLY, CDR2 FYNNEI. V lost 6 bases and J lost 6, with 20 bases in between. This CDR3 region has 16 residues. CDR3 coding DNA: TGTGCCAGCAGGCGGCAGGAGCGGCTCTCGGATGAAAAACTGTTTTTT. Its protein is CASRRQERLSDEKLFF.

This chain uses TRBV7-2 with TRBJ1-4; D possibly corresponds to TRBD1 (5 bases). Germline assignment: CDR1 SGHTA and CDR2 FQGNSA. The CDR3 is 17 amino acids. Trimming pared 3 bases from V and 4 bases from J, leaving 18 bases between. The CDR3 sequence: CASSLLPGGEGNEKLFF. CDR3 in DNA: TGTGCCAGCAGCTTGCTCCCCGGGGGGGAGGGTAATGAAAAACTGTTTTTT.

V and J are TRBV5-1 and TRBJ2-1; D remains unclear. V lost 0 bases to trimming and J lost 5 bases, with 9 bases between them. From germline, CDR1 is SGHRS and CDR2 YFSETQ. The CDR3 has 14 amino acids. The CDR3 region has the DNA TGCGCCAGCAGCTTGGCCTGGCAGAACAATGAGCAGTTCTTC. Its protein is CASSLAWQNNEQFF. Supplemented by reference TRBV5-1 and TRBJ2-1, the full variable domain reads KAGVTQTPRYLIKTRGQQVTLSCSPISGHRSVSWYQQTPGQGLQFLFEYFSETQRNKGNFPGRFSGRQFSNSRSEMNVSTLELGDSALYLCASSLAWQNNEQFFGPGTRLTVL.

This rearrangement joins TRBV12-3 or TRBV12-4 to TRBJ1-2; D gene uncertain. The CDR3 extends over 12 amino acids. V was trimmed by 5 bases and J by 9 bases, leaving 13 bases between them. CDR3 coding DNA: TGTGCCAGCAGTCCCCGGCGACCAAGCTACACCTTC. Encoded protein: CASSPRRPSYTF.

A single count supports this clone. This chain joins TRBV19 and TRBJ1-5, with TRBD1 identical over 8 bases. The V gene end was trimmed by 2 bases and the J gene end by 7 bases; junction bases not matched to a gene: 7. This CDR3 contains 15 residues. CDR1 and CDR2 (germline): LNHDA, SQIVND (reference sequence). CDR3 loop: CASSIRHRGNQPQHF. The CDR3 coding sequence is TGTGCCAGTAGTATAAGGCACAGGGGGAACCAGCCCCAGCATTTT.

CDR3 DNA sequence: TGTGCCAGCAGTTGGACTGGTCCGGAGGAGACCCAGTACTTC. Its translation is CASSWTGPEETQYF. V is TRBV6-5 and J is TRBJ2-5; possibly TRBD2 for D (5 bases). Germline V lookup: CDR1 MNHEY, CDR2 SVGAGI. V lost 4 bases and J 5 bases, leaving 14 bases between the germline ends. The CDR3 runs 14 residues.

V is TRBV7-2 and J is TRBJ1-6, with D possibly matching TRBD1 (6 bases). V was pared by 4 bases and J by 7 bases, with 20 bases between. CDR3 length: 17 residues. CDR1 is SGHTA and CDR2 is FQGNSA in the germline V gene. CDR3 sequence reads: CASSSNPRQVRNSPLHF. In nucleotides, the CDR3 is TGTGCCAGCAGCTCAAATCCGCGACAGGTTCGGAATTCACCCCTCCACTTT.